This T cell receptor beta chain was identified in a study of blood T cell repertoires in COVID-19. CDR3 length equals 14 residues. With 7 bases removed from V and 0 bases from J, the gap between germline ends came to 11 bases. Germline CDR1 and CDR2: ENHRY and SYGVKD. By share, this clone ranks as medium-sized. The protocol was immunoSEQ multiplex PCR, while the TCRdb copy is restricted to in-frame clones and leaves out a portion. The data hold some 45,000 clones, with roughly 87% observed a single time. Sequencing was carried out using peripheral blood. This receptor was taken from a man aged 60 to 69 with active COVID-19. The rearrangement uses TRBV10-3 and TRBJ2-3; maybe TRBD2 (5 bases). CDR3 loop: CAIKLEDSTDTQYF. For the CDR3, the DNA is TGTGCCATCAAGTTGGAGGATAGCACAGATACGCAGTATTTT.